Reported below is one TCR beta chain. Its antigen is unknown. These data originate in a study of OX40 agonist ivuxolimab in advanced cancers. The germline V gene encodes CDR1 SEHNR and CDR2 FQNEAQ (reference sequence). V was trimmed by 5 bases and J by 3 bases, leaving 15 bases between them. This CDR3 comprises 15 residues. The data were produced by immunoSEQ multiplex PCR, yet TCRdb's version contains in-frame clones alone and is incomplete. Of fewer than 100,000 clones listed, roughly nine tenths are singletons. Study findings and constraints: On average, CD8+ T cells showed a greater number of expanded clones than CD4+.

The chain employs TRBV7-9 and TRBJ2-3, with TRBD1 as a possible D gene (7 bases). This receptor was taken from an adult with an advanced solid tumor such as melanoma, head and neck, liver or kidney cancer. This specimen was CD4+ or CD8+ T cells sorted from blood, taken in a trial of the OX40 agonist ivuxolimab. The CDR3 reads CASSPIQGGTDTQYF. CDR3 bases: TGTGCCAGCAGCCCAATCCAGGGGGGAACAGATACGCAGTATTTT.